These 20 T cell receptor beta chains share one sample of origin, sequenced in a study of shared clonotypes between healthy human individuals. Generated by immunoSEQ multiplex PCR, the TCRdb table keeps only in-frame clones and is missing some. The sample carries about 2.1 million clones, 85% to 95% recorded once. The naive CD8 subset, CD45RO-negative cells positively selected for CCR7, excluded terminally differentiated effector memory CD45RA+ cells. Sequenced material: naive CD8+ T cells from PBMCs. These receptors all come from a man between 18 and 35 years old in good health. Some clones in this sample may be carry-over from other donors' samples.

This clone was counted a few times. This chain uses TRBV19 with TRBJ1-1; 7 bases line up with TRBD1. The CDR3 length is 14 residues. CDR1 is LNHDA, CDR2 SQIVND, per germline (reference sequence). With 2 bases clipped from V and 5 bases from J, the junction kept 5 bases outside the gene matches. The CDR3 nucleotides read TGTGCCAGTAGTATACTGCAGGGGGGGACTGAAGCTTTCTTT. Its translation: CASSILQGGTEAFF.

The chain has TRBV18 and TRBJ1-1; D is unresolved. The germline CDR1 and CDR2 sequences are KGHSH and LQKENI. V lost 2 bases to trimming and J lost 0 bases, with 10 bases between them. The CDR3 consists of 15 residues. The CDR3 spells CASSPWGEVNTEAFF. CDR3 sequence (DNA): TGTGCCAGCTCACCATGGGGAGAAGTGAACACTGAAGCTTTCTTT.

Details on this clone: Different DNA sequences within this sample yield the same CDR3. The DNA for the CDR3 is TGTGCCAGCAGCGTAGGTAGTGGAGGGTACGAGCAGTACTTC. Translating it yields CASSVGSGGYEQYF. The chain joins TRBV9 to TRBJ2-7; D possibly corresponds to TRBD2 (6 bases). The CDR3 spans 14 residues. The germline V and J ends were trimmed by 0 bases and 4 bases, with 11 bases remaining between them. Looked up from germline, CDR1 is SGDLS and CDR2 is YYNGEE.

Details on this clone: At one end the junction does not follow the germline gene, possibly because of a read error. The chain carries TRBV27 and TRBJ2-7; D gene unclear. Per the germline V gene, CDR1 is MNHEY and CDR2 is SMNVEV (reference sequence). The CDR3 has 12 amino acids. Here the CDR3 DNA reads TGTGCCAGCGGTTTAGGATCCTACGAGCAGTACTTC. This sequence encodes CASGLGSYEQYF.

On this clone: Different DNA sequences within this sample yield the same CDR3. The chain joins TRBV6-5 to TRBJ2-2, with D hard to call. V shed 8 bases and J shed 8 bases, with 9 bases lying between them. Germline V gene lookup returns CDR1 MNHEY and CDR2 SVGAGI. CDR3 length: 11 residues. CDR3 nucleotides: TGTGCCAGCGGACCGACAGGGGAGCTGTTTTTT. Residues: CASGPTGELFF.

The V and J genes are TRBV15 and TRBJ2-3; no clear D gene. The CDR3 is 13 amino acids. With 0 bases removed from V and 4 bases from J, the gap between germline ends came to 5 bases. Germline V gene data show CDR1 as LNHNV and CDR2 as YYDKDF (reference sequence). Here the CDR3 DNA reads TGTGCCACCAGCAGAGACTCGTCAGATACGCAGTATTTT. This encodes CATSRDSSDTQYF.

The CDR3 coding sequence is TGTGCCAGCAGGGGGCTAAGGACTGAAGCTTTCTTT. Protein product: CASRGLRTEAFF. This chain uses TRBV5-8 with TRBJ1-1, with TRBD1 as a possible D gene (5 bases). Germline CDR1 and CDR2: SGHTS and YDEGEE. Trimming took 5 bases from V and 5 from J, leaving 10 bases between them. The CDR3 has 12 residues.

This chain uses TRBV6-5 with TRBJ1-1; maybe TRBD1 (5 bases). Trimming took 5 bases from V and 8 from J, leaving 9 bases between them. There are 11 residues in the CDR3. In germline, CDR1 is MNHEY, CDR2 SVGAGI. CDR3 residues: CASSPGGEAFF. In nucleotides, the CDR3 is TGTGCCAGCAGTCCGGGGGGGGAAGCTTTCTTT.

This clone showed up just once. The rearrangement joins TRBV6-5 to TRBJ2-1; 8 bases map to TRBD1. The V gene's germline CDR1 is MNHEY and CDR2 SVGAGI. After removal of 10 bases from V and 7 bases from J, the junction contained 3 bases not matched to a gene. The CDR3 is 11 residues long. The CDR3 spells CATRTGNEQFF. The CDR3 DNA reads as TGTGCCACGAGGACAGGGAATGAGCAGTTCTTC.

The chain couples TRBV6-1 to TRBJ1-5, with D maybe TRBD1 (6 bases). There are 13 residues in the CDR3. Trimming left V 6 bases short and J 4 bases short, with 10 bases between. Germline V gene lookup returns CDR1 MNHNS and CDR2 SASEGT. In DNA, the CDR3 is TGTGCCAGCAGAGACAGGAGAAATCAGCCCCAGCATTTT. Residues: CASRDRRNQPQHF.

The CDR3 DNA reads TGTGCCAGCAGTACTAGTTGGGCAGATACGCAGTATTTT. It is translated as CASSTSWADTQYF. V gene TRBV28 combines with J gene TRBJ2-3, with D possibly being TRBD2 (5 bases). Germline V CDR1 and CDR2: MDHEN, SYDVKM. This CDR3 comprises 13 residues. Trimming took 5 bases from V and 4 from J, leaving 10 bases between them. The entire variable domain, with the rest obtained from reference TRBV28 and TRBJ2-3, is as follows: DVKVTQSSRYLVKRTGEKVFLECVQDMDHENMFWYRQDPGLGLRLIYFSYDVKMKEKGDIPEGYSVSREKKERFSLILESASTNQTSMYLCASSTSWADTQYFGPGTRLTVL.

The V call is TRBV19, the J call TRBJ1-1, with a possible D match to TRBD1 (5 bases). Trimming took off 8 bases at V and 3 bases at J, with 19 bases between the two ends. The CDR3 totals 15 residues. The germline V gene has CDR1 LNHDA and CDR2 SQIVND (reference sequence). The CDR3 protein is CASRQGLGDYTEAFF. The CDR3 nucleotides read TGTGCCAGTCGTCAGGGACTGGGGGACTACACTGAAGCTTTCTTT.

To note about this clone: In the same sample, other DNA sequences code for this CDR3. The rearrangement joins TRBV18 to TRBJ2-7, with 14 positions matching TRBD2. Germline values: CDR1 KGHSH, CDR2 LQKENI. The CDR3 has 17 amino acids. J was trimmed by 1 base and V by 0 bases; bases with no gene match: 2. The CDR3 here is CASSPPGLAGVSYEQYF. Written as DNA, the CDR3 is TGTGCCAGCTCACCACCGGGACTAGCGGGAGTGTCCTACGAGCAGTACTTC.

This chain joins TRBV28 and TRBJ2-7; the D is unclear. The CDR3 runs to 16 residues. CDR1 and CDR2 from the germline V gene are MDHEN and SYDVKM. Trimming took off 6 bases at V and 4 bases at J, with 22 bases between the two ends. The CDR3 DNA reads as TGTGCCAGCAGCGGCATATCCCTCCGGGCAGTTTACGAGCAGTACTTC. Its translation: CASSGISLRAVYEQYF.

The CDR3 region is CASSLVGHTYEQYF. The DNA of the CDR3 is TGCGCCAGCAGCTTGGTGGGACATACCTACGAGCAGTACTTC. The V and J genes are TRBV5-1 and TRBJ2-7; D perhaps matches TRBD1 (6 bases). V was shortened by 0 bases and J by 2 bases, with 9 bases between the two germline ends. This CDR3 has 14 residues. Germline CDR1 and CDR2: SGHRS and YFSETQ.

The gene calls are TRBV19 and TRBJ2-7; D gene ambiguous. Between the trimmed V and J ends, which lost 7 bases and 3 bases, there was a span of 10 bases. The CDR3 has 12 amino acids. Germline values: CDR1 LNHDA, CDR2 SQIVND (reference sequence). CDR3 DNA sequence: TGTGCCAGTAACGGACCGAGCTACGAGCAGTACTTC. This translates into CASNGPSYEQYF.

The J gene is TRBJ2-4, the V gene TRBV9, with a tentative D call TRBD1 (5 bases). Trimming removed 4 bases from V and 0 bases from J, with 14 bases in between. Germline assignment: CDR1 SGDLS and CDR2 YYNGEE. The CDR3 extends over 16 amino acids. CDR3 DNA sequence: TGTGCCAGCAGCCCCCAGGGCAGGGCAGCCAAAAACATTCAGTACTTC. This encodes CASSPQGRAAKNIQYF.

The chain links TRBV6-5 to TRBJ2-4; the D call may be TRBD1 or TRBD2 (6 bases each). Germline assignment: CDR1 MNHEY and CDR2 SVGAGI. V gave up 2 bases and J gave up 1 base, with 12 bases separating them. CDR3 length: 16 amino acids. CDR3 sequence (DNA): TGTGCCAGCAGTTACCGAGGGGGGTCGGCCAAAAACATTCAGTACTTC. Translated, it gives CASSYRGGSAKNIQYF.

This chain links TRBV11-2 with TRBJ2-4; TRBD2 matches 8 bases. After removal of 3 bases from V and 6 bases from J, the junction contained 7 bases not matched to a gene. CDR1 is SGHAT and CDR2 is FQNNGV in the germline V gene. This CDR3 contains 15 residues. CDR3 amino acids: CASSFTGGLLNIQYF. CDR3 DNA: TGTGCCAGCAGCTTTACGGGAGGGCTGTTAAACATTCAGTACTTC.

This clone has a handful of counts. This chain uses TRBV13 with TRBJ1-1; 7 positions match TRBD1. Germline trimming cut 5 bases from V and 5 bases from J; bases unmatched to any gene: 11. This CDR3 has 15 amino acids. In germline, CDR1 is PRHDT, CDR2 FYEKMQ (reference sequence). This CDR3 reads CASSPPRQGETEAFF. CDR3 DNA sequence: TGTGCCAGCAGCCCGCCCCGGCAGGGGGAGACTGAAGCTTTCTTT.